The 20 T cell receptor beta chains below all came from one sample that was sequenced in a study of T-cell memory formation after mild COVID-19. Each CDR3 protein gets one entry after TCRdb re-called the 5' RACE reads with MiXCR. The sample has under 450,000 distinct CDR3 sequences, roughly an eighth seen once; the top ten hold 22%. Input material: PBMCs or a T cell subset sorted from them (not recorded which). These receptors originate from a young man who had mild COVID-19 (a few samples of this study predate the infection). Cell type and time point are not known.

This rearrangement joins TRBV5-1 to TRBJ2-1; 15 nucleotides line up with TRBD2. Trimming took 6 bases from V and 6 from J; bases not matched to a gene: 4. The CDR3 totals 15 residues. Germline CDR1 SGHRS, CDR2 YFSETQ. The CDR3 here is CASTGLAGGLNEQFF. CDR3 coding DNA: TGCGCCAGCACCGGACTAGCGGGGGGGCTCAATGAGCAGTTCTTC.

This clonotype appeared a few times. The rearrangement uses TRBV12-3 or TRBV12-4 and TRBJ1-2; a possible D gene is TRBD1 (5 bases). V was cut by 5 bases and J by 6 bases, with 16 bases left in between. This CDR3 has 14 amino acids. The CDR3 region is CASSRNRKGNGYTF. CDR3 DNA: TGTGCCAGCAGTCGGAACCGAAAGGGGAATGGCTACACCTTC.

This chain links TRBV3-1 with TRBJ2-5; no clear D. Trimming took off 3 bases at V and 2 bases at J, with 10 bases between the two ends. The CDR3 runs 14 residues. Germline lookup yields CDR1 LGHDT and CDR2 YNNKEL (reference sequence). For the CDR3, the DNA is TGTGCCAGCAGCCAGGCCCAAGGGCAAGAGACCCAGTACTTC. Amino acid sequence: CASSQAQGQETQYF.

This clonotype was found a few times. This CDR3 reads CATSESGTGPNQPQHF. CDR3 in DNA: TGTGCCACCAGTGAGTCCGGGACAGGGCCCAATCAGCCCCAGCATTTT. This chain uses TRBV24-1 with TRBJ1-5; 9 bases are a match to TRBD1. This CDR3 spans 16 amino acids. J was trimmed by 3 bases and V by 4 bases; bases with no gene match: 6. CDR1 and CDR2 (germline): KGHDR, SFDVKD.

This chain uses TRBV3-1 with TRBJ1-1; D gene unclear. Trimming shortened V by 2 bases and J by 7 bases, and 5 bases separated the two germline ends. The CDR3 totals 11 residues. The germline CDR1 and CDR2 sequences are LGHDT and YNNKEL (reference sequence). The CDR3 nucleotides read TGTGCCAGCAGCCAAAGGAGTGAAGCTTTCTTT. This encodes CASSQRSEAFF.

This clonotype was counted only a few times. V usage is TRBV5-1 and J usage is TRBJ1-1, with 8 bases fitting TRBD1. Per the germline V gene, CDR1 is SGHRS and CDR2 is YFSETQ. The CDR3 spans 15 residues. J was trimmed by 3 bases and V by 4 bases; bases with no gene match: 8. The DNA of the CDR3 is TGCGCCAGCAGCAGGCGGACAGGGACGGACACTGAAGCTTTCTTT. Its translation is CASSRRTGTDTEAFF.

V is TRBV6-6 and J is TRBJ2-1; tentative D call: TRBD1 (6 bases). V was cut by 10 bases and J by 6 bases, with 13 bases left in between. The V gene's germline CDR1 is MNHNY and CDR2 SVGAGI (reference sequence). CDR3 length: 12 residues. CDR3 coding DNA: TGTGCCACCCTCAGGGGAACCAATGAGCAGTTCTTC. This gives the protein CATLRGTNEQFF.

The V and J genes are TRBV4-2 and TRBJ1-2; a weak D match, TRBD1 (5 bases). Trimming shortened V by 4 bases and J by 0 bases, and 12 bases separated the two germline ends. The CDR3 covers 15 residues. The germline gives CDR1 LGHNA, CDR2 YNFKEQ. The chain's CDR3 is CASSPGGGSNYGYTF. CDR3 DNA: TGTGCCAGCAGCCCGGGCGGGGGGTCTAACTATGGCTACACCTTC.

CDR3 protein: CASSLGLTGSGNTIYF. CDR3 DNA sequence: TGTGCCAGCAGTTTAGGCCTGACAGGGTCTGGAAACACCATATATTTT. The V gene is TRBV27, the J gene TRBJ1-3; TRBD1 agrees at 7 bases. The junction had 5 bases not matched to a gene; V was cut back by 2 bases and J by 1 base. Germline V CDR1 and CDR2: MNHEY, SMNVEV (reference sequence). This CDR3 has 16 amino acids.

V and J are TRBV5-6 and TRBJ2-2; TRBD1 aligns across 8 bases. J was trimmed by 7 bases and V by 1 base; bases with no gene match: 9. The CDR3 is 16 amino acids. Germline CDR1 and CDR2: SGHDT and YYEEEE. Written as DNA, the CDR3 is TGTGCCAGCAGCTTGTGGGCAGGGGGCCCGGACGGGGAGCTGTTTTTT. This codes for CASSLWAGGPDGELFF.

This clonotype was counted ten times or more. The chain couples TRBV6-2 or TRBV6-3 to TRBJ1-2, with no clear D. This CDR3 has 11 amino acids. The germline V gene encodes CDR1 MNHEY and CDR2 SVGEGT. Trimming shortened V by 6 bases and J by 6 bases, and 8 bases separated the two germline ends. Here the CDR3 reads CASSRENGYTF. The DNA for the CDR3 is TGTGCCAGCAGCCGAGAAAATGGCTACACCTTC.

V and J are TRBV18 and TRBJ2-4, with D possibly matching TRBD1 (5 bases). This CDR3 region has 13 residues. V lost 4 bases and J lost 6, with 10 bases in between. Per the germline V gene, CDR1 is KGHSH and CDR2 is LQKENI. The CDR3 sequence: CASSQQGGNIQYF. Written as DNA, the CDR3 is TGTGCCAGCTCACAGCAGGGTGGAAACATTCAGTACTTC. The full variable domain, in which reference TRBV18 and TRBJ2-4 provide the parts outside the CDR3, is NAGVMQNPRHLVRRRGQEARLRCSPMKGHSHVYWYRQLPEEGLKFMVYLQKENIIDESGMPKERFSAEFPKEGPSILRIQQVVRGDSAAYFCASSQQGGNIQYFGAGTRLSVL.

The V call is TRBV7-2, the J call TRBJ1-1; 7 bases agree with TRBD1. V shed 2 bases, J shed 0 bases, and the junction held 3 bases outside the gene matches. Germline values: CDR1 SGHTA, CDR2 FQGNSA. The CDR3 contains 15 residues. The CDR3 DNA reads TGTGCCAGCAGCTTACAGGGACAGCTGAACACTGAAGCTTTCTTT. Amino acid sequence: CASSLQGQLNTEAFF.

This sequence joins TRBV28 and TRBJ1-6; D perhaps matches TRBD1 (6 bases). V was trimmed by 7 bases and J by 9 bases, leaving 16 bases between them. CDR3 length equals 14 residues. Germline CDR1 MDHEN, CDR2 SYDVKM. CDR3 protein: CASKPGAYSSPLHF. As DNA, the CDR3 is TGTGCCAGCAAACCAGGGGCGTATTCTTCACCCCTCCACTTT.

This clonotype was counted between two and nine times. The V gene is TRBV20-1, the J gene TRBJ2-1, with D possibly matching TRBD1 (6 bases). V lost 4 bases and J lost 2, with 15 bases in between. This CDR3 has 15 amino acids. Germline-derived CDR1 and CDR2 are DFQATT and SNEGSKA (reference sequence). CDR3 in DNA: TGCAGTGCTACCCAGGGGCCTCTAACCTACAATGAGCAGTTCTTC. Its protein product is CSATQGPLTYNEQFF.

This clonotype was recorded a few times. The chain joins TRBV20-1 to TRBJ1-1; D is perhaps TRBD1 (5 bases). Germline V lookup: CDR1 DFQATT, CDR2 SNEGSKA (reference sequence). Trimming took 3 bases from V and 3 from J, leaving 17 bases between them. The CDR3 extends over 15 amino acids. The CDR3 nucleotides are TGCAGTGCTAGGACAGACAGTAATTGGGACACTGAAGCTTTCTTT. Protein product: CSARTDSNWDTEAFF.

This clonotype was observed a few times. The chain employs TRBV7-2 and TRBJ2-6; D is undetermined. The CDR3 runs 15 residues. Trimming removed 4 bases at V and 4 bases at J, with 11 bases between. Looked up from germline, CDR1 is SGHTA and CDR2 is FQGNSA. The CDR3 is CASSSRRVGANVLTF. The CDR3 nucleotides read TGTGCCAGCAGCTCCCGTAGGGTCGGGGCCAACGTCCTGACTTTC.

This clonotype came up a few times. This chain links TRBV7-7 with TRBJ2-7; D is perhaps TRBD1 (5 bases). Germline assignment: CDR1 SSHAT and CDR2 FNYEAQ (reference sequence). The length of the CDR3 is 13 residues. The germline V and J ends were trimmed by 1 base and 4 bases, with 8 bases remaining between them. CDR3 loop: CASSLEPGYEQYF. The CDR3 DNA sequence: TGTGCCAGCAGCTTAGAACCAGGGTACGAGCAGTACTTC.

The CDR3 region has the DNA TGTGCCAGCAGCTCGTCAGGCACCTACGAGCAGTACTTC. This codes for CASSSSGTYEQYF. This chain joins TRBV7-9 and TRBJ2-7, with D unclear. The CDR3 is 13 residues long. The germline gives CDR1 SEHNR, CDR2 FQNEAQ (reference sequence). The V end was cut by 4 bases, the J end by 2 bases, with 9 bases between. The full variable domain, with the rest looked up from reference TRBV7-9 and TRBJ2-7, is DTGVSQNPRHKITKRGQNVTFRCDPISEHNRLYWYRQTLGQGPEFLTYFQNEAQLEKSRLLSDRFSAERPKGSFSTLEIQRTEQGDSAMYLCASSSSGTYEQYFGPGTRLTVT.

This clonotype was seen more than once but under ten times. CDR3 residues: CASSSRGPYNEQFF. Written as DNA, the CDR3 is TGTGCCAGCAGCTCCAGGGGCCCCTACAATGAGCAGTTCTTC. The rearrangement joins TRBV7-6 to TRBJ2-1, with D tentatively TRBD1 (6 bases). The germline V gene encodes CDR1 SGHVS and CDR2 FNYEAQ. Between the trimmed V and J ends, which lost 4 bases and 2 bases, there was a span of 9 bases. This CDR3 comprises 14 residues.